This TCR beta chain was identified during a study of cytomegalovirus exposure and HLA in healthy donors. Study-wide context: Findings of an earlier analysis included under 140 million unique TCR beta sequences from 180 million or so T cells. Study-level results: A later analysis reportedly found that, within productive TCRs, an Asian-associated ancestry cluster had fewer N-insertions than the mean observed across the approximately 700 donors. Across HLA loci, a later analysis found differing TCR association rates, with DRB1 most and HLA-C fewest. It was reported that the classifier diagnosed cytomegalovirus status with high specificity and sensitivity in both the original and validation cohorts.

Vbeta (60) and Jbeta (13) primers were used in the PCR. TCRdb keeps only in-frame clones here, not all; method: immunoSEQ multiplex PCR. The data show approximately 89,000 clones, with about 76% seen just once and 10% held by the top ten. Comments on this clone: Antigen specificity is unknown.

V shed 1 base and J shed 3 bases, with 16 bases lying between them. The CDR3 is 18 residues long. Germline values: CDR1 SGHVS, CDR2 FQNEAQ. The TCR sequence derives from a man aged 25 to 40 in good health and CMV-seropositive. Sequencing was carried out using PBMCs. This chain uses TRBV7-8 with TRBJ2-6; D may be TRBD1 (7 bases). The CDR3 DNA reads TGTGCCAGCAGCTTAGTTGGAGGGGGCGCGTATGGGGCCAACGTCCTGACTTTC. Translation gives CASSLVGGGAYGANVLTF.